The 4 T cell receptor beta chains listed next were all sequenced from one sample in a study of T cells in Graves' hyperthyroidism and ophthalmopathy. Researchers amplified the TCR beta CDR3 regions from RNA transcripts. Carried out on the TCR CDR3, a first-round RT-PCR used the HTBI primer set. TCRdb itself ran the multiplex PCR reads through MiXCR, one entry per CDR3 protein. The sample holds around 340,000 distinct CDR3 sequences; 15% to 20% are singletons and the top ten take roughly a third. The sample was blood. The receptors stem from a woman between 25 and 40 years old with Graves' hyperthyroidism that later progressed to Graves' ophthalmopathy.

This clonotype was seen many times. This chain uses TRBV5-1 with TRBJ2-1, with D perhaps TRBD1 (6 bases). The CDR3 spans 15 residues. Germline CDR1 is SGHRS and CDR2 is YFSETQ. Trimming took off 4 bases at V and 4 bases at J, with 15 bases between the two ends. CDR3 DNA: TGCGCCAGCAGCCCAGGGGCCGCTACTTACAATGAGCAGTTCTTC. Translated, it gives CASSPGAATYNEQFF. Together with reference TRBV5-1 and TRBJ2-1, the CDR3 gives the full variable domain: KAGVTQTPRYLIKTRGQQVTLSCSPISGHRSVSWYQQTPGQGLQFLFEYFSETQRNKGNFPGRFSGRQFSNSRSEMNVSTLELGDSALYLCASSPGAATYNEQFFGPGTRLTVL.

Turning to this clonotype: A clone one base away is much larger, so this may be a read error. J is TRBJ2-2 and V is TRBV28; 7 bases match TRBD1. Germline loops: CDR1 MDHEN, CDR2 SYDVKM. V was pared by 2 bases and J by 6 bases, with 6 bases of the junction left unmatched. The length of the CDR3 is 15 residues. The CDR3 sequence: CASSLARQGSGELFF. Written as DNA, the CDR3 is TGTGCCAGCAGTTTAGCTAGACAGGGATCCGGGGAGCTGTTTTTT.

There are many counts of this clonotype. V usage is TRBV24-1 and J usage is TRBJ2-2, with a tentative D call TRBD1 (6 bases). The CDR3 spans 15 residues. Germline V CDR1 and CDR2: KGHDR, SFDVKD. V was trimmed by 2 bases and J by 1 base, leaving 7 bases between them. The CDR3 loop is CATSDYRVNTGELFF. The CDR3 coding sequence is TGTGCCACCAGTGATTACAGGGTGAACACCGGGGAGCTGTTTTTT.

This clonotype has at least ten counts. The CDR3 spells CASSPTPADQETQYF. The CDR3, as DNA: TGTGCCAGCAGTCCCACCCCGGCAGACCAAGAGACCCAGTACTTC. The chain joins TRBV12-3 or TRBV12-4 to TRBJ2-5; D uncertain. The CDR3 sequence is 15 residues long. V gave up 5 bases and J gave up 0 bases, with 13 bases separating them.